One sample yielded the 23 T cell receptor beta chains listed below, sequenced in a study of PD-1 blockade in classical Hodgkin lymphoma. Brentuximab vedotin exposure varied, and every patient relapsed after autologous stem cell transplantation. The protocol was immunoSEQ multiplex PCR, while the TCRdb copy is restricted to in-frame clones and leaves out a portion. The table lists about 28,000 clones, around 73% of them singletons. Material: peripheral blood mononuclear cells (PBMCs), obtained before the second cycle of nivolumab. The receptors originated from a human donor with classical Hodgkin lymphoma.

This chain joins TRBV7-3 and TRBJ1-1; 8 bases align to TRBD1. Germline CDR1 and CDR2: SGHTA and FQGTGA. V lost 0 bases and J lost 1; bases outside the gene matches: 7. This CDR3 has 17 amino acids. CDR3 amino acids: CASSLTAAGTGNTEAFF. The CDR3 region has the DNA TGTGCCAGCAGCTTAACGGCGGCCGGGACAGGGAACACTGAAGCTTTCTTT.

This sequence joins TRBV7-2 and TRBJ2-7; D perhaps matches TRBD2 (6 bases). V was trimmed by 3 bases and J by 7 bases, leaving 16 bases between them. CDR3 length equals 14 residues. Looked up from germline, CDR1 is SGHTA and CDR2 is FQGNSA. The CDR3 region is CASSFTPAEGEQYF. As DNA, the CDR3 is TGTGCCAGCAGCTTTACTCCCGCGGAGGGGGAGCAGTACTTC.

In DNA form, the CDR3 reads TGTGCCAGCAGTGAAATTGGGACATCACACGAGCAGTACTTC. It codes for CASSEIGTSHEQYF. The V call is TRBV6-1, the J call TRBJ2-5; a weak D match, TRBD1 (6 bases). The assigned J gene may be wrong: the sequence end matches TRBJ2-7 better. The CDR3 totals 14 residues. The germline CDR1 and CDR2 sequences are MNHNS and SASEGT.

The chain recombines TRBV4-3 with TRBJ2-1, with 9 bases fitting TRBD2. Germline values: CDR1 LGHNA, CDR2 YSLEER. V lost 0 bases, J lost 1 base, and 10 bases stayed unmatched. The CDR3 runs to 19 residues. Here the CDR3 DNA reads TGCGCCAGCAGCCAAGAGGGCGGTCTGAGCGGGGGGTCCTACAATGAGCAGTTCTTC. Translation: CASSQEGGLSGGSYNEQFF.

The J gene is TRBJ1-2, the V gene TRBV7-2; no clear D. V was cut by 2 bases and J by 11 bases, with 21 bases left in between. The CDR3 length is 15 residues. Looked up from germline, CDR1 is SGHTA and CDR2 is FQGNSA. In DNA form, the CDR3 reads TGTGCCAGCAGCTTATCTCAAGCCGCGAGAAGTCAATACACCTTC. Amino acid sequence: CASSLSQAARSQYTF. Full variable domain (outside the CDR3, taken from reference TRBV7-2 and TRBJ1-2): GAGVSQSPSNKVTEKGKDVELRCDPISGHTALYWYRQSLGQGLEFLIYFQGNSAPDKSGLPSDRFSAERTGGSVSTLTIQRTQQEDSAVYLCASSLSQAARSQYTFGSGTRLTVV.

The chain is built from TRBV5-1 and TRBJ2-1; no definite D call. The CDR3 is 13 residues long. The germline gives CDR1 SGHRS, CDR2 YFSETQ. The ends were cut back, 1 base at V and 4 bases at J, with 6 bases in the middle. This CDR3 reads CASSLRLYNEQFF. The CDR3 coding sequence is TGCGCCAGCAGCTTGCGTCTGTACAATGAGCAGTTCTTC. The whole variable domain, remainder taken from reference TRBV5-1 and TRBJ2-1, is KAGVTQTPRYLIKTRGQQVTLSCSPISGHRSVSWYQQTPGQGLQFLFEYFSETQRNKGNFPGRFSGRQFSNSRSEMNVSTLELGDSALYLCASSLRLYNEQFFGPGTRLTVL.

The genes are TRBV7-2 and TRBJ1-2; 7 bases map to TRBD1. This CDR3 contains 14 residues. Germline V CDR1 and CDR2: SGHTA, FQGNSA. The trim removed 2 bases at V and 2 bases at J, leaving 2 bases unmatched. The CDR3 region is CASSLTGQNYGYTF. CDR3 nucleotide sequence: TGTGCCAGCAGCTTAACGGGACAGAACTATGGCTACACCTTC.

The CDR3 region is CASSSPPGVSTGELFF. The DNA of the CDR3 is TGTGCCAGCAGCTCCCCCCCGGGGGTTTCCACCGGGGAGCTGTTTTTT. The chain joins TRBV5-6 to TRBJ2-2, with a possible D match to TRBD2 (6 bases). V was trimmed by 3 bases and J by 4 bases, leaving 16 bases between them. This CDR3 has 16 amino acids. Germline values: CDR1 SGHDT, CDR2 YYEEEE.

V is TRBV28 and J is TRBJ1-1; D gene ambiguous. The CDR3 covers 15 residues. Deletions cut 1 base from V and 0 bases from J, with 9 bases between. CDR1 MDHEN and CDR2 SYDVKM come from the germline V gene. The CDR3 sequence is CASSLFGRVNTEAFF. The CDR3 coding sequence is TGTGCCAGCAGTTTATTTGGTAGAGTGAACACTGAAGCTTTCTTT.

The chain joins TRBV18 to TRBJ1-1; D may be TRBD1 (5 bases). V was clipped by 3 bases and J by 8 bases, with 16 bases between them. The CDR3 contains 14 residues. Per the germline V gene, CDR1 is KGHSH and CDR2 is LQKENI. In nucleotides, the CDR3 is TGTGCCAGCTCACCCTCCGGGACGATGGGGGAAGCTTTCTTT. Translation: CASSPSGTMGEAFF.

The chain recombines TRBV14 with TRBJ2-3; the D is unclear. V lost 4 bases, J lost 1 base, and 9 bases lay in between. Germline V gene data show CDR1 as SGHDN and CDR2 as FVKESK. The CDR3 sequence is 14 residues long. CDR3 nucleotide sequence: TGTGCCAGCAGCCTACTTTCCCGCACAGATACGCAGTATTTT. It codes for CASSLLSRTDTQYF.

V and J are TRBV6-1 and TRBJ1-6, with 9 bases identical to TRBD1. Germline CDR1 and CDR2: MNHNS and SASEGT. This CDR3 is built from 16 residues. V trimming: 0 bases; J trimming: 6 bases; junction bases outside the gene matches: 3. Here the CDR3 reads CASSEAGTGSNSPLHF. Written as DNA, the CDR3 is TGTGCCAGCAGTGAAGCCGGGACAGGGAGTAATTCACCCCTCCACTTT.

The V call is TRBV4-3, the J call TRBJ1-2; no clear D gene. CDR3 length: 16 amino acids. V was clipped by 0 bases and J by 0 bases, with 11 bases between them. Germline CDR1 LGHNA, CDR2 YSLEER. CDR3 residues: CASSQDVGEPNYGYTF. Written as DNA, the CDR3 is TGCGCCAGCAGCCAAGATGTCGGGGAGCCTAACTATGGCTACACCTTC.

The V gene is TRBV7-9, the J gene TRBJ1-2; D is uncertain. This CDR3 spans 14 amino acids. The V and J ends lost 1 base and 0 bases respectively, with 6 bases between them. CDR1 is SEHNR, CDR2 FQNEAQ, per germline (reference sequence). The CDR3 sequence: CASSLEGANYGYTF. CDR3 coding DNA: TGTGCCAGCAGCTTAGAGGGCGCTAACTATGGCTACACCTTC.

The chain has TRBV15 and TRBJ1-2; 9 nucleotides agree with TRBD1. The CDR3 totals 15 residues. Germline loops: CDR1 LNHNV, CDR2 YYDKDF (reference sequence). The V gene end was trimmed by 5 bases and the J gene end by 3 bases; junction bases not matched to a gene: 7. CDR3 DNA: TGTGCCACCAGCGCAGGGACAGGGAGTGACTATGGCTACACCTTC. Amino acid sequence: CATSAGTGSDYGYTF.

This chain links TRBV6-5 with TRBJ2-7; D possibly corresponds to TRBD1 (6 bases). Germline lookup yields CDR1 MNHEY and CDR2 SVGAGI. This CDR3 has 14 amino acids. The germline V and J ends were trimmed by 6 bases and 0 bases, with 12 bases remaining between them. The CDR3 region has the DNA TGTGCCAGCAGCGCCTGGACAGCCTCCTACGAGCAGTACTTC. Its protein product is CASSAWTASYEQYF.

This clone was picked up one time. The V call is TRBV28, the J call TRBJ2-1; 9 nucleotides match TRBD1. From germline, CDR1 is MDHEN and CDR2 SYDVKM. V dropped 5 bases and J dropped 4; count of bases not matched to a gene: 9. The CDR3 extends over 16 amino acids. CDR3 DNA sequence: TGTGCCAGCAGTCCCCCCAGGGGACAGGGTTACAATGAGCAGTTCTTC. It translates to CASSPPRGQGYNEQFF.

The chain employs TRBV7-9 and TRBJ2-3; 9 bases agree with TRBD1. With V trimmed by 4 bases and J by 6 bases, 5 bases remained unmatched. From germline, CDR1 is SEHNR and CDR2 FQNEAQ (reference sequence). The CDR3 covers 14 residues. CDR3 protein: CASSSGQGGDTQYF. The CDR3 DNA follows: TGTGCCAGCAGCTCGGGACAGGGTGGTGATACGCAGTATTTT.

This clone has only one observation. The gene calls are TRBV9 and TRBJ1-3; 8 bases fit TRBD1. Germline V lookup: CDR1 SGDLS, CDR2 YYNGEE. The CDR3 is made up of 14 amino acids. Trimming at V came to 6 bases and at J to 4 bases, leaving 6 bases not matched to a gene. CDR3 in DNA: TGTGCCAGCACCGGACAGGGAGCGGGAAACACCATATATTTT. This codes for CASTGQGAGNTIYF.

This rearrangement joins TRBV2 to TRBJ2-7; D is unclear. This CDR3 is built from 12 residues. The germline V gene has CDR1 SNHLY and CDR2 FYNNEI. V lost 9 bases and J 7 bases, leaving 16 bases between the germline ends. CDR3 nucleotides: TGTGCCAGTACCCCGGCGGTAATGGAGCAGTACTTC. Protein sequence: CASTPAVMEQYF.

The table lists this clone with a few counts. The genes are TRBV7-9 and TRBJ1-4; a possible D gene is TRBD1 (5 bases). The germline V gene has CDR1 SEHNR and CDR2 FQNEAQ (reference sequence). The V end lost 3 bases, the J end lost 0 bases, and 8 bases lay between the germline ends. The CDR3 extends over 15 amino acids. As DNA, the CDR3 is TGTGCCAGCAGCTTCTACAGGCCAACTAATGAAAAACTGTTTTTT. It translates to CASSFYRPTNEKLFF. Complete variable domain (other parts from reference TRBV7-9 and TRBJ1-4): DTGVSQNPRHKITKRGQNVTFRCDPISEHNRLYWYRQTLGQGPEFLTYFQNEAQLEKSRLLSDRFSAERPKGSFSTLEIQRTEQGDSAMYLCASSFYRPTNEKLFFGSGTQLSVL.

The V gene is TRBV18, the J gene TRBJ1-1; D unclear. The germline gives CDR1 KGHSH, CDR2 LQKENI. With 2 bases removed from V and 8 bases from J, the gap between germline ends came to 9 bases. The CDR3 runs 12 residues. CDR3 amino acids: CASSPTNREAFF. CDR3 DNA: TGTGCCAGCTCACCAACGAATAGAGAAGCTTTCTTT.

V gene TRBV19 combines with J gene TRBJ1-4; TRBD1 agrees at 10 bases. J gave up 8 bases and V 6 bases, and 3 bases lay outside the gene matches. Germline values: CDR1 LNHDA, CDR2 SQIVND (reference sequence). The CDR3 is 13 residues long. The CDR3: CASSPGQGEKLFF. The CDR3 DNA reads TGTGCCAGTAGCCCGGGACAGGGGGAAAAACTGTTTTTT.